The 9 T cell receptor beta chains reported below all come from one sample, sequenced in a study of metastatic and nonmetastatic thyroid tumors. TCRdb reassembled clones from the PCR reads with MiXCR. The data contain some 20,000 clones, 20% to 25% of them singletons. Thyroid surgery was preceded by no treatment in any patient. Sequenced input: tumor tissue. The origin of the receptors is a female donor with papillary thyroid cancer or a benign thyroid nodule (not recorded which). Some clones in this sample may be carry-over from other donors' samples.

V usage is TRBV5-1 and J usage is TRBJ2-4; D may be TRBD2 (5 bases). Trimming shortened V by 0 bases and J by 8 bases, and 9 bases separated the two germline ends. Germline loops: CDR1 SGHRS, CDR2 YFSETQ. The CDR3 contains 13 residues. CDR3 nucleotide sequence: TGCGCCAGCAGCTTGGGACCCGGGGACATTCAGTACTTC. Protein product: CASSLGPGDIQYF.

The chain recombines TRBV6-2 or TRBV6-3 with TRBJ1-2; 9 nucleotides line up with TRBD1. V shed 5 bases and J 0 bases; nucleotides not matched to a gene: 19. The CDR3 has 20 amino acids. Per germline, CDR1 MNHEY and CDR2 SVGEGT. The CDR3 sequence: CASSLRRGQGGTPANYGYTF. CDR3 coding DNA: TGTGCCAGCAGTCTCCGCCGGGGACAGGGCGGAACCCCAGCTAACTATGGCTACACCTTC.

This rearrangement joins TRBV4-2 to TRBJ1-2; 8 nucleotides line up with TRBD1. Germline V lookup: CDR1 LGHNA, CDR2 YNFKEQ. V shed 2 bases, J shed 5 bases, and the junction held 4 bases outside the gene matches. CDR3 length: 14 amino acids. This CDR3 is CASSQMGQAYGYTF. CDR3 DNA sequence: TGTGCCAGCAGCCAAATGGGACAGGCTTATGGCTACACCTTC.

The genes are TRBV5-6 and TRBJ2-7; no definite D call. With 1 base removed from V and 0 bases from J, the gap between germline ends came to 5 bases. Per germline, CDR1 SGHDT and CDR2 YYEEEE. The CDR3 has 13 amino acids. Written as DNA, the CDR3 is TGTGCCAGCAGCTTGCGCGCCTCCTACGAGCAGTACTTC. It yields the protein CASSLRASYEQYF. Drawing the rest from reference TRBV5-6 and TRBJ2-7, the complete variable domain is DAGVTQSPTHLIKTRGQQVTLRCSPKSGHDTVSWYQQALGQGPQFIFQYYEEEERQRGNFPDRFSGHQFPNYSSELNVNALLLGDSALYLCASSLRASYEQYFGPGTRLTVT.

This clone was detected only a few times. Compared with germline, one end of the junction differs, possibly owing to a read error. The genes are TRBV25-1 and TRBJ1-6, with 8 nucleotides matching TRBD1. The CDR3 sequence is 13 residues long. CDR1 and CDR2 from the germline V gene are MGHDK and SYGVNS. The CDR3 loop reads CASSVQGVSPLHF. As DNA, the CDR3 is TGTGCCAGCAGTGTACAGGGGGTTTCACCTCTCCACTTT.

This chain connects TRBV20-1 to TRBJ2-5, with D possibly matching TRBD2 (6 bases). The CDR3 covers 14 residues. Germline-derived CDR1 and CDR2 are DFQATT and SNEGSKA (reference sequence). V lost 1 base to trimming and J lost 5 bases, with 14 bases between them. The CDR3 loop reads CSARVPGVGETQYF. CDR3 in DNA: TGCAGTGCTAGAGTACCGGGAGTTGGGGAGACCCAGTACTTC.

There are many counts of this clone. The chain uses TRBV6-6 and TRBJ1-6; 9 bases fit TRBD1. This CDR3 is 16 amino acids long. From germline, CDR1 is MNHNY and CDR2 SVGAGI (reference sequence). V gave up 2 bases and J gave up 7 bases; unmatched junction bases: 6. The CDR3 spells CASSYASGQGNSPLHF. For the CDR3, the DNA is TGTGCCAGCAGTTACGCGTCGGGACAGGGAAATTCACCCCTCCACTTT.

This clone came up a few times. The V gene is TRBV6-4, the J gene TRBJ2-7; TRBD2 matches at 7 bases. CDR1 MRHNA and CDR2 SNTAGT come from the germline V gene. The CDR3 runs 18 residues. Trimming took 2 bases from V and 2 from J; bases not matched to a gene: 15. CDR3 sequence (DNA): TGTGCCAGCAGTGACCCCAGTACGGGCGGGAGAACTCCCTACGAGCAGTACTTC. Its protein product is CASSDPSTGGRTPYEQYF.

This clone is medium-sized. The chain is built from TRBV20-1 and TRBJ1-2; TRBD1 agrees at 7 bases. Looked up from germline, CDR1 is DFQATT and CDR2 is SNEGSKA (reference sequence). The CDR3 has 15 amino acids. J lost 3 bases, V lost 0 bases, and 7 bases had no gene match. The CDR3 region has the DNA TGCAGTGCTAGAGATCGGAGGGGGCCGGACTATGGCTACACCTTC. This codes for CSARDRRGPDYGYTF.